This entry lists 30 T cell receptor beta chains sequenced from one sample in a study of T cells in Graves' hyperthyroidism and ophthalmopathy. Amplification of TCR beta CDR3 regions used RNA as the template. The HTBI primer set served for first-round RT-PCR of the TCR CDR3. From the multiplex PCR reads, TCRdb called clonotypes with MiXCR, one entry per CDR3 protein. The sample lists about 640,000 distinct CDR3 sequences; less than 25% were seen once. Sequences were obtained from blood. These TCRs come from a man between 25 and 39 years old with Graves' ophthalmopathy.

The chain has TRBV5-6 and TRBJ2-2; TRBD1 agrees at 9 bases. Germline V gene lookup returns CDR1 SGHDT and CDR2 YYEEEE. The length of the CDR3 is 17 residues. V shed 1 base and J 0 bases; nucleotides not matched to a gene: 4. CDR3 protein: CASSLRGQGTNTGELFF. The CDR3 bases are TGTGCCAGCAGCTTGAGGGGACAGGGCACGAACACCGGGGAGCTGTTTTTT.

This clonotype appeared many times. The rearrangement joins TRBV6-2 or TRBV6-3 to TRBJ2-2; no clear D. CDR3 size: 11 residues. Deletions cut 4 bases from V and 6 bases from J, with 3 bases between. The V gene's germline CDR1 is MNHEY and CDR2 SVGEGT. DNA of the CDR3: TGTGCCAGCAGTTCGGCCGGGGAGCTGTTTTTT. This encodes CASSSAGELFF.

The chain couples TRBV7-9 to TRBJ2-3; D gene uncertain. V shed 1 base and J shed 7 bases, with 9 bases lying between them. The CDR3 is made up of 13 amino acids. Germline CDR1 and CDR2: SEHNR and FQNEAQ (reference sequence). CDR3 bases: TGTGCCAGCAGCTTAGAAGCCCATTATACGCAGTATTTT. Residues: CASSLEAHYTQYF.

The chain combines TRBV7-8 with TRBJ2-1; a possible D gene is TRBD2 (6 bases). CDR3 length: 17 residues. V was cut by 1 base and J by 4 bases, with 17 bases left in between. Germline assignment: CDR1 SGHVS and CDR2 FQNEAQ. For the CDR3, the DNA is TGTGCCAGCAGCTTAGGCTCTGGGACTCAAAGATACAATGAGCAGTTCTTC. Translation: CASSLGSGTQRYNEQFF. Complete variable domain (other parts from reference TRBV7-8 and TRBJ2-1): GAGVSQSPRYKVAKRGQDVALRCDPISGHVSLFWYQQALGQGPEFLTYFQNEAQLDKSGLPSDRFFAERPEGSVSTLKIQRTQQEDSAVYLCASSLGSGTQRYNEQFFGPGTRLTVL.

A few counts support this clonotype. The rearrangement joins TRBV7-9 to TRBJ2-2; TRBD2 matches at 7 bases. CDR1 is SEHNR, CDR2 FQNEAQ, per germline (reference sequence). The CDR3 loop spans 13 amino acids. V gave up 8 bases and J gave up 6 bases; unmatched junction bases: 6. The CDR3 loop reads CASRDYIAGELFF. Here the CDR3 DNA reads TGTGCCAGCCGGGACTACATCGCCGGGGAGCTGTTTTTT.

The chain combines TRBV6-6 with TRBJ2-7; possibly TRBD1 for D (5 bases). Deletions cut 0 bases from V and 5 bases from J, with 8 bases between. Germline CDR1 MNHNY, CDR2 SVGAGI (reference sequence). The CDR3 extends over 13 amino acids. CDR3 coding DNA: TGTGCCAGCAGTTACTCCCCAGGGAACGAGCAGTACTTC. Translation gives CASSYSPGNEQYF.

At least ten counts were recorded for this clonotype. This sequence joins TRBV28 and TRBJ1-2; TRBD1 matches at 7 bases. V lost 3 bases, J lost 8 bases, and 15 bases stayed unmatched. The CDR3 consists of 16 residues. CDR1 is MDHEN and CDR2 is SYDVKM in the germline V gene. The CDR3 sequence: CASSFPGTEFDLGYTF. CDR3 in DNA: TGTGCCAGCAGTTTTCCCGGGACAGAATTTGACTTGGGCTACACCTTC.

This clonotype turned up a few times. The gene calls are TRBV6-1 and TRBJ1-1, with TRBD1 identical over 7 bases. V shed 11 bases, J shed 1 base, and the junction held 7 bases outside the gene matches. Looked up from germline, CDR1 is MNHNS and CDR2 is SASEGT. CDR3 length equals 13 residues. CDR3 DNA: TGTGCCGGTACGAGGGGGCAGAACACTGAAGCTTTCTTT. Residues: CAGTRGQNTEAFF.

This clonotype was observed many times. V is TRBV11-2 and J is TRBJ1-2; D remains ambiguous. Trimming pared 1 base from V and 6 bases from J, leaving 9 bases between. The CDR3 is 13 amino acids. The germline gives CDR1 SGHAT, CDR2 FQNNGV. The CDR3 is CASSLAQSHGYTF. The CDR3 coding sequence is TGTGCCAGCAGCTTAGCCCAGTCGCATGGCTACACCTTC.

This clonotype was counted a few times. This chain joins TRBV5-1 and TRBJ2-2; D is perhaps TRBD1 (6 bases). Germline values: CDR1 SGHRS, CDR2 YFSETQ. The V and J ends lost 0 bases and 1 base respectively, with 13 bases between them. The CDR3 has 17 residues. The CDR3 coding sequence is TGCGCCAGCAGCTTGGTGCCAGGGGCGATGAACACCGGGGAGCTGTTTTTT. This codes for CASSLVPGAMNTGELFF.

The J gene is TRBJ1-1, the V gene TRBV7-9; tentatively, D is TRBD1 (6 bases). Per the germline V gene, CDR1 is SEHNR and CDR2 is FQNEAQ (reference sequence). V was pared by 5 bases and J by 1 base, with 23 bases between. CDR3 length equals 18 residues. CDR3 coding DNA: TGTGCCAGCAGCCCCCCTGAGGGGGGGCGAGGGAGGAACACTGAAGCTTTCTTT. Protein: CASSPPEGGRGRNTEAFF.

Only a few counts were recorded for this clonotype. The chain has TRBV11-2 and TRBJ2-1; the D gene is possibly TRBD1 (6 bases). Per the germline V gene, CDR1 is SGHAT and CDR2 is FQNNGV. The CDR3 consists of 15 residues. Between the trimmed V and J ends, which lost 4 bases and 5 bases, there was a span of 15 bases. The chain's CDR3 is CASSSSWTENNEQFF. The CDR3 DNA reads as TGTGCCAGCAGCTCGAGCTGGACAGAAAACAATGAGCAGTTCTTC.

This clonotype was observed at least ten times. The rearrangement uses TRBV3-1 and TRBJ2-5, with D unresolved. The V gene's germline CDR1 is LGHDT and CDR2 YNNKEL (reference sequence). The V end was cut by 1 base, the J end by 2 bases, with 8 bases between. The CDR3 sequence is 14 residues long. The CDR3 nucleotides read TGTGCCAGCAGCCAAGCGGGCTTACAAGAGACCCAGTACTTC. This codes for CASSQAGLQETQYF.

This rearrangement joins TRBV28 to TRBJ2-1; 9 bases map to TRBD1. J gave up 3 bases and V 7 bases, and 4 bases lay outside the gene matches. There are 14 residues in the CDR3. In germline, CDR1 is MDHEN, CDR2 SYDVKM. The CDR3: CASNRDRVYNEQFF. The CDR3 DNA reads as TGTGCCAGCAACCGGGACAGGGTCTACAATGAGCAGTTCTTC.

This clonotype was counted only a few times. This chain connects TRBV27 to TRBJ1-2, with 11 bases fitting TRBD1. CDR3 length equals 14 residues. CDR1 and CDR2 from the germline V gene are MNHEY and SMNVEV (reference sequence). V lost 6 bases to trimming and J lost 6 bases; unmatched junction nucleotides: 6. The CDR3: CASRAGQGEDGYTF. Written as DNA, the CDR3 is TGTGCCAGCAGAGCGGGACAGGGGGAAGATGGCTACACCTTC.

The V and J genes are TRBV3-1 and TRBJ2-7, with TRBD1 matching 9 bases. With 8 bases clipped from V and 0 bases from J, the junction kept 17 bases outside the gene matches. Germline CDR1 is LGHDT and CDR2 is YNNKEL (reference sequence). The CDR3 spans 18 residues. Here the CDR3 DNA reads TGTGCCAGCTCACCAAGACCGGGACAGGGTAAATCCTCCTACGAGCAGTACTTC. Its protein is CASSPRPGQGKSSYEQYF.

This clonotype occurred many times. The chain is built from TRBV28 and TRBJ1-1, with D perhaps matching TRBD1 (5 bases). The CDR3 is made up of 14 amino acids. V gave up 7 bases and J gave up 1 base, with 13 bases separating them. CDR1 and CDR2 (germline): MDHEN, SYDVKM. The CDR3 sequence is CASTPVGGNTEAFF. In nucleotides, the CDR3 is TGTGCCAGCACTCCCGTTGGGGGGAACACTGAAGCTTTCTTT.

This clonotype appeared many times. This sequence joins TRBV20-1 and TRBJ1-5, with D uncertain. Germline assignment: CDR1 DFQATT and CDR2 SNEGSKA (reference sequence). Trimming removed 6 bases at V and 4 bases at J, with 10 bases between. This CDR3 comprises 12 residues. CDR3 nucleotides: TGCAGTGCGCCTCTTGGGAATCAGCCCCAGCATTTT. Encoded protein: CSAPLGNQPQHF.

The CDR3 coding sequence is TGTGCCAGCAGCACTCCAGGAGAGGCTAACTATGGCTACACCTTC. The encoded protein is CASSTPGEANYGYTF. The V and J genes are TRBV13 and TRBJ1-2; D call uncertain. The CDR3 sequence is 15 residues long. The V end was cut by 5 bases, the J end by 0 bases, with 13 bases between. Germline V gene data show CDR1 as PRHDT and CDR2 as FYEKMQ (reference sequence).

The rearrangement joins TRBV6-2 or TRBV6-3 to TRBJ2-1; 10 nucleotides line up with TRBD1. This CDR3 is built from 18 residues. CDR1 is MNHEY, CDR2 SVGEGT, per germline. V was clipped by 5 bases and J by 1 base; unmatched bases: 11. The CDR3 is CASSSLGGTGASYNEQFF. CDR3 in DNA: TGTGCCAGCAGTAGTCTTGGCGGGACAGGGGCGTCCTACAATGAGCAGTTCTTC.

In this sample, this clonotype turned up once. J is TRBJ1-4 and V is TRBV6-1; 7 bases line up with TRBD1. Losses at the gene ends were 5 bases for V and 7 bases for J; bases not matched to a gene: 4. Per the germline V gene, CDR1 is MNHNS and CDR2 is SASEGT. CDR3 length: 13 residues. In DNA, the CDR3 is TGTGCCAGCAGTACAGGGGTGGCTGAAAAACTGTTTTTT. Translating gives CASSTGVAEKLFF.

The V call is TRBV5-1, the J call TRBJ2-3; 7 bases map to TRBD2. CDR3 size: 17 residues. CDR1 and CDR2 from the germline V gene are SGHRS and YFSETQ. V was pared by 0 bases and J by 4 bases, with 11 bases of the junction left unmatched. CDR3 coding DNA: TGCGCCAGCAGCTTGGCCCTGAGGTCTAGCGGATCAGATACGCAGTATTTT. Amino acid sequence: CASSLALRSSGSDTQYF.

This clonotype has more than one count but fewer than ten. The chain joins TRBV19 to TRBJ2-6; D gene uncertain. The V gene lost 3 bases and the J gene lost 0 bases, with 6 bases spanning the gap. The CDR3 runs to 15 residues. The germline gives CDR1 LNHDA, CDR2 SQIVND (reference sequence). The CDR3: CASSIHRSGANVLTF. As DNA, the CDR3 is TGTGCCAGTAGTATTCATCGCTCTGGGGCCAACGTCCTGACTTTC.

This clonotype was recorded a few times. The chain has TRBV28 and TRBJ2-3, with D perhaps matching TRBD1 or TRBD2 (5 bases each). Trimming removed 6 bases at V and 2 bases at J, with 12 bases between. The CDR3 consists of 14 residues. Germline values: CDR1 MDHEN, CDR2 SYDVKM. The DNA of the CDR3 is TGTGCCAGCAGCTTGACCGGGGCCACAGATACGCAGTATTTT. It is translated as CASSLTGATDTQYF.

This clonotype was seen a few times. The chain carries TRBV30 and TRBJ1-1; a possible D gene is TRBD1 (5 bases). V was clipped by 4 bases and J by 1 base, with 10 bases between them. The length of the CDR3 is 13 residues. Germline CDR1 and CDR2: GTSNPN and SVGIG (reference sequence). CDR3 protein: CAWKGPGNTEAFF. The CDR3 DNA follows: TGTGCCTGGAAGGGGCCAGGGAACACTGAAGCTTTCTTT.

The chain couples TRBV7-2 to TRBJ2-1, with TRBD2 identical over 14 bases. The J segment lost 8 bases and the V segment lost 3 bases, leaving 6 bases of the junction unmatched. CDR3 size: 16 residues. Germline CDR1 is SGHTA and CDR2 is FQGNSA. CDR3: CASSLGTSGSIYEQFF. CDR3 coding DNA: TGTGCCAGCAGCTTGGGGACTAGCGGGAGTATCTATGAGCAGTTCTTC.

This chain connects TRBV18 to TRBJ2-1; 8 bases line up with TRBD2. The germline V gene has CDR1 KGHSH and CDR2 LQKENI. Unmatched junction bases numbered 10, after V lost 4 bases and J lost 5 bases. CDR3 size: 16 residues. For the CDR3, the DNA is TGTGCCAGCTCACGGGCTGGAGCGGGAGTCAACAATGAGCAGTTCTTC. This codes for CASSRAGAGVNNEQFF.

This clonotype has ten or more counts. This rearrangement joins TRBV7-3 to TRBJ2-1, with D hard to call. This CDR3 has 15 residues. The germline V gene has CDR1 SGHTA and CDR2 FQGTGA. The germline V and J ends were trimmed by 5 bases and 8 bases, with 19 bases remaining between them. In nucleotides, the CDR3 is TGTGCCAGCAGCCCTAACTTAGCCCCGGCTGATGAGCAGTTCTTC. This codes for CASSPNLAPADEQFF.

This clonotype was recorded at least ten times. This rearrangement joins TRBV2 to TRBJ2-1; possibly TRBD2 for D (5 bases). Germline lookup yields CDR1 SNHLY and CDR2 FYNNEI. V was trimmed by 4 bases and J by 10 bases, leaving 14 bases between them. The CDR3 is made up of 13 amino acids. The chain's CDR3 is CASSVRREGEQFF. In nucleotides, the CDR3 is TGTGCCAGCAGTGTGAGACGGGAAGGAGAGCAGTTCTTC.

This clonotype was picked up many times. This chain links TRBV7-6 with TRBJ2-1; D call uncertain. Trimming removed 1 base from V and 8 bases from J, with 6 bases in between. This CDR3 contains 12 residues. The germline CDR1 and CDR2 sequences are SGHVS and FNYEAQ. The CDR3 DNA reads as TGTGCCAGCAGCTTAGGGCCCCATGAGCAGTTCTTC. Its translation is CASSLGPHEQFF.